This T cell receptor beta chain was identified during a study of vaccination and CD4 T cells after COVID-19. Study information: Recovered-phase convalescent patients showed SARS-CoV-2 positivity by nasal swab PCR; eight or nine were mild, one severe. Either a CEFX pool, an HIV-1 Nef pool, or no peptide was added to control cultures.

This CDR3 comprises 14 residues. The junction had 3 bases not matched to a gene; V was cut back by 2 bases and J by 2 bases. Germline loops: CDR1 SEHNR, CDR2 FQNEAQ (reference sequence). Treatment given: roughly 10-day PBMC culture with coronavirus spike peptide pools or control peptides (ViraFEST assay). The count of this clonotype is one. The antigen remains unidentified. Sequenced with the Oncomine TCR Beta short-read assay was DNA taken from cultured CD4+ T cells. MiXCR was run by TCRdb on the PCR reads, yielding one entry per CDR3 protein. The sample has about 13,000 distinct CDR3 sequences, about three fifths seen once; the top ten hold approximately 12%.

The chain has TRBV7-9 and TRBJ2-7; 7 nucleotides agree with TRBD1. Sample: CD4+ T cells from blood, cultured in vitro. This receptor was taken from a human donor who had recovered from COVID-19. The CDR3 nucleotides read TGTGCCAGCAGCTTACAAGGGGGCGCCTACGAGCAGTACTTC. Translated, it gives CASSLQGGAYEQYF.